This T cell receptor beta chain was documented in a study of blood T cell repertoires in COVID-19. Turning to the study itself: The origin of the acute and convalescent COVID-19 samples was the United States, Italy and Spain.

The V end lost 3 bases, the J end lost 0 bases, and 5 bases lay between the germline ends. Per the germline V gene, CDR1 is KGHSH and CDR2 is LQKENI. The CDR3 is 14 amino acids. Authors' data handling: Estimation of nucleated cell counts was performed using reference gene primer amplification. Libraries were prepared by immunoSEQ multiplex PCR; TCRdb keeps only in-frame clonotypes and omits some of them. V, J and clone size are taken as reported in that table, and D and trimming were inferred from the DNA itself. This sample yields approximately 67,000 clones, of which around nine tenths are seen a single time; roughly a fifth belongs to the top ten.

The specimen sequenced was peripheral blood. This TCR was recovered from a woman of 80 years or more with acute or convalescent COVID-19. The rearrangement joins TRBV18 to TRBJ2-2, with D hard to call. The CDR3 sequence: CASSPSTNTGELFF. CDR3 nucleotide sequence: TGTGCCAGCTCACCGTCCACGAACACCGGGGAGCTGTTTTTT.